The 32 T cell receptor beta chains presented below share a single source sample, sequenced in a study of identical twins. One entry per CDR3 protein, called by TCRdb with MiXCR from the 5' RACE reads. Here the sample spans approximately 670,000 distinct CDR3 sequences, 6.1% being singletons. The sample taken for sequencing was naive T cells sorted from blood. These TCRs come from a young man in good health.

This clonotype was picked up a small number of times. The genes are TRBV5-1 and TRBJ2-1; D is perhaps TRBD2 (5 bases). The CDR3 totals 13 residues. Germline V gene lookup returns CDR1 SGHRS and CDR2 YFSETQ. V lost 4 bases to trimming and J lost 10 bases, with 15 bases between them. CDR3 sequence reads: CASSPLGAGEQFF. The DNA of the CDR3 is TGCGCCAGCAGCCCACTAGGTGCTGGGGAGCAGTTCTTC.

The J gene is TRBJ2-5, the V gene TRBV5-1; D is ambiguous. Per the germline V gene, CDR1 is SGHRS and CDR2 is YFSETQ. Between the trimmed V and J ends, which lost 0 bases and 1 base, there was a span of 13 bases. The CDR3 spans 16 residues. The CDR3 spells CASSLGAPKPQETQYF. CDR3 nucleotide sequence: TGCGCCAGCAGCTTGGGCGCTCCCAAACCCCAAGAGACCCAGTACTTC.

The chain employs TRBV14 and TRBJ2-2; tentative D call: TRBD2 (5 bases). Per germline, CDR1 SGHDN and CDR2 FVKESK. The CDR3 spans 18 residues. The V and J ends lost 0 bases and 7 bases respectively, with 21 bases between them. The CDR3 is CASSQDRSSGPSSGELFF. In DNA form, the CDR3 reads TGTGCCAGCAGCCAAGATAGGTCCAGCGGTCCTAGTAGCGGGGAGCTGTTTTTT.

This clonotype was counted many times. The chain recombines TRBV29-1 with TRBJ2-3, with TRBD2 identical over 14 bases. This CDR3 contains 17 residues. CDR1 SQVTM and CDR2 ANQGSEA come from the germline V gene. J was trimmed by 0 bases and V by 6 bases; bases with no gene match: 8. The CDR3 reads CSVLGLAGDTSTDTQYF. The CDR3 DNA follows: TGCAGCGTGTTGGGACTAGCGGGGGACACTAGCACAGATACGCAGTATTTT.

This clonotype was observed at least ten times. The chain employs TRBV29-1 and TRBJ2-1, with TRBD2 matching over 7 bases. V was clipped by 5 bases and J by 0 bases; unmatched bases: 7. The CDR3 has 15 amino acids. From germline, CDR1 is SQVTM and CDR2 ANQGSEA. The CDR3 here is CSVPAGPGSYNEQFF. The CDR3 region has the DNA TGCAGCGTTCCAGCGGGGCCAGGCTCCTACAATGAGCAGTTCTTC.

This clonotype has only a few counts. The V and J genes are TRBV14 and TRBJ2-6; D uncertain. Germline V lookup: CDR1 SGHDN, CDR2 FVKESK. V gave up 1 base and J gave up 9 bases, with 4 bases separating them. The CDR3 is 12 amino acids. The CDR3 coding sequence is TGTGCCAGCAGCCAAGGGCGCAACGTCCTGACTTTC. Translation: CASSQGRNVLTF.

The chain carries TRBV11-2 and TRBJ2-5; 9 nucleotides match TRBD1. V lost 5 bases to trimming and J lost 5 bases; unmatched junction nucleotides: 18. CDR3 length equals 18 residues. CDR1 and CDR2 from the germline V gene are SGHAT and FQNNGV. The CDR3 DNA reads TGTGCCAGCAGCGCACCAGCCGGGACAGGGATGATGAGGGAGACCCAGTACTTC. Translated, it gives CASSAPAGTGMMRETQYF.

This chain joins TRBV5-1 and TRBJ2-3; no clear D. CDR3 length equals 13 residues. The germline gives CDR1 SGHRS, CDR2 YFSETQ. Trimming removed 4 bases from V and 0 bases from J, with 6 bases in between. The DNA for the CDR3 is TGCGCCAGCAGCGAAATTAGCACAGATACGCAGTATTTT. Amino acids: CASSEISTDTQYF.

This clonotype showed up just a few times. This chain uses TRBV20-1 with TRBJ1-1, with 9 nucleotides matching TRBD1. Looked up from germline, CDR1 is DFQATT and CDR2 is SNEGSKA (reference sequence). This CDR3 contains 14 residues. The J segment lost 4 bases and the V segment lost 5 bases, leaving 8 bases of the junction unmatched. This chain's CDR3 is CSASYRGLITEAFF. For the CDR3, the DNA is TGCAGTGCTTCGTACAGGGGGCTGATCACTGAAGCTTTCTTT.

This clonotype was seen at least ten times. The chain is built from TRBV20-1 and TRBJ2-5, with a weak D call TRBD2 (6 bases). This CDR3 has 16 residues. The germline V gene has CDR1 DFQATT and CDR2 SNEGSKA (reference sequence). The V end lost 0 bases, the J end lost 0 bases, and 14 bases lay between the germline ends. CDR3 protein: CSARDRDSPYQETQYF. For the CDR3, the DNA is TGCAGTGCTAGAGATCGGGACTCCCCGTACCAAGAGACCCAGTACTTC.

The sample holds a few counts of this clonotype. CDR3: CASSLIGEANQPQHF. The DNA for the CDR3 is TGTGCCAGCAGTTTAATCGGGGAGGCGAATCAGCCCCAGCATTTT. The genes are TRBV12-3 or TRBV12-4 and TRBJ1-5; D unresolved. Trimming cost V 2 bases and J 4 bases, with 12 bases left between them. The CDR3 has 15 amino acids.

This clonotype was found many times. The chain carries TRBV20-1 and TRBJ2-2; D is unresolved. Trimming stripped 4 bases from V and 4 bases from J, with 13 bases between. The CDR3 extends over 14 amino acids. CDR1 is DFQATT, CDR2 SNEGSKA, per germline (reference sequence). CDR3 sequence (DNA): TGCAGTGCTAATCTTCTGCGATCCACCGGGGAGCTGTTTTTT. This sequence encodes CSANLLRSTGELFF.

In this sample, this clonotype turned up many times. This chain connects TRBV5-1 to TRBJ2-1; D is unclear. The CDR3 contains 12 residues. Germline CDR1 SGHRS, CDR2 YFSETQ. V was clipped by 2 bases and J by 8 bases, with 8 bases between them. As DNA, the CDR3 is TGCGCCAGCAGCTTTACGTGGGATGAGCAGTTCTTC. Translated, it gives CASSFTWDEQFF.

CDR3 protein: CASTKQGKLNTEAFF. CDR3 sequence (DNA): TGTGCCAGCACTAAACAGGGAAAGCTGAACACTGAAGCTTTCTTT. The chain has TRBV18 and TRBJ1-1; the D gene is possibly TRBD1 (6 bases). V lost 8 bases to trimming and J lost 0 bases, with 16 bases between them. The CDR3 is made up of 15 amino acids. CDR1 KGHSH and CDR2 LQKENI come from the germline V gene. The full variable domain, its missing parts supplied by reference TRBV18 and TRBJ1-1, is NAGVMQNPRHLVRRRGQEARLRCSPMKGHSHVYWYRQLPEEGLKFMVYLQKENIIDESGMPKERFSAEFPKEGPSILRIQQVVRGDSAAYFCASTKQGKLNTEAFFGQGTRLTVV.

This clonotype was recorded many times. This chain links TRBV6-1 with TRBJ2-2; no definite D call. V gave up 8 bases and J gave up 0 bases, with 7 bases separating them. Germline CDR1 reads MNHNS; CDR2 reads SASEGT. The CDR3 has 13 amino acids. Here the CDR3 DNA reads TGTGCCAGCTGGTCCGCGAACACCGGGGAGCTGTTTTTT. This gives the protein CASWSANTGELFF.

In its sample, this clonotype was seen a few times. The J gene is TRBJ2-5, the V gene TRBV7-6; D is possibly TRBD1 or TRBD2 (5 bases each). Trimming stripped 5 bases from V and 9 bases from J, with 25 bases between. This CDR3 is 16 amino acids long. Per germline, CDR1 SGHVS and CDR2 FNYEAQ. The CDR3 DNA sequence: TGTGCCAGCAGCCCTGGGGGTGAGGGTTTGGAGAGTCCCCAGTACTTC. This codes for CASSPGGEGLESPQYF.

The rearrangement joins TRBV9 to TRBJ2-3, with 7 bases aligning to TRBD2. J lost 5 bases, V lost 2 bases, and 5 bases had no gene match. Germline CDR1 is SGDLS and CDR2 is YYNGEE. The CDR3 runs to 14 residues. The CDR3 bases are TGTGCCAGCAGCGTTACTAGCGCCAAAGATACGCAGTATTTT. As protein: CASSVTSAKDTQYF. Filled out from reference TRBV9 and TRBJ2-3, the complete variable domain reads DSGVTQTPKHLITATGQRVTLRCSPRSGDLSVYWYQQSLDQGLQFLIQYYNGEERAKGNILERFSAQQFPDLHSELNLSSLELGDSALYFCASSVTSAKDTQYFGPGTRLTVL.

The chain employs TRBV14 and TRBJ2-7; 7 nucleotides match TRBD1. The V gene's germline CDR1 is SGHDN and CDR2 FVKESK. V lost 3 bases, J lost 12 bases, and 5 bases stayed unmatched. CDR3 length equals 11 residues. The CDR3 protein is CASSHGGQRYF. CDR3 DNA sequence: TGTGCCAGCAGCCATGGGGGACAGAGGTACTTC.

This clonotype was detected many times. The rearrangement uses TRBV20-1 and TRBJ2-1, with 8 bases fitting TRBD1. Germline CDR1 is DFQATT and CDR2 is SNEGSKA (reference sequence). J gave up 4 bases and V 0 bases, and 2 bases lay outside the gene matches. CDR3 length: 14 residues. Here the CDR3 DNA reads TGCAGTGCTAGAGACCGGACAGGGTACAATGAGCAGTTCTTC. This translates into CSARDRTGYNEQFF.

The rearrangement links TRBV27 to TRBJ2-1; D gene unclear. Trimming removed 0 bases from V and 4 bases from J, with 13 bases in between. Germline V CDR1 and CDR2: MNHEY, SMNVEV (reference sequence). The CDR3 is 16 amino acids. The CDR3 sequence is CASSLSWQAIYNEQFF. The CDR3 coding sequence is TGTGCCAGCAGTTTATCTTGGCAGGCAATTTACAATGAGCAGTTCTTC.

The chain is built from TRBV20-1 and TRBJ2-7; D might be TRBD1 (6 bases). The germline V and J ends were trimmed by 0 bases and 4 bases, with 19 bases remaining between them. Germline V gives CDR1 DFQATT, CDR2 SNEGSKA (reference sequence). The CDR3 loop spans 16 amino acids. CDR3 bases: TGCAGTGCTAGAGACAACCTCGGACAGTGGCAATACGAGCAGTACTTC. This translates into CSARDNLGQWQYEQYF.

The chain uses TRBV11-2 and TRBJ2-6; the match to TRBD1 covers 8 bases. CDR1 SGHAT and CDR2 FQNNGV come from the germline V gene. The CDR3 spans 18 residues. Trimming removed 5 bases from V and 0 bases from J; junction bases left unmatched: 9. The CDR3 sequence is CASSPWGQVDSGANVLTF. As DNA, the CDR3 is TGTGCCAGCAGCCCATGGGGACAGGTGGACTCTGGGGCCAACGTCCTGACTTTC.

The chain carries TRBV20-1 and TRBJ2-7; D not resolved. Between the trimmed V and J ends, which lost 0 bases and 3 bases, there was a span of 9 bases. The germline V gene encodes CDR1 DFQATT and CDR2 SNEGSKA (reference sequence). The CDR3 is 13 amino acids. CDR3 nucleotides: TGCAGTGCTAGAGAGGGGAACGGCTACGAGCAGTACTTC. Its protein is CSAREGNGYEQYF.

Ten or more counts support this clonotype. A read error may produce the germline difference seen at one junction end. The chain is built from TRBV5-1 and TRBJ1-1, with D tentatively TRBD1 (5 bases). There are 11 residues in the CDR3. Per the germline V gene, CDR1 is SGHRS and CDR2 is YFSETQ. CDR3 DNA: TGTGCCAGCAGTTTAGGGGCTGAAGCTTTCTTT. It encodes CASSLGAEAFF.

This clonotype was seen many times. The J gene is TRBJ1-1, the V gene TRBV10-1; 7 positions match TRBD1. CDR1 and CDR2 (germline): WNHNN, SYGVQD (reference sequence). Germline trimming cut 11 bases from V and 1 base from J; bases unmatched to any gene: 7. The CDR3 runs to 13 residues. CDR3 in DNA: TGCGCCCAGGGGGAGGGGTCGAACACTGAAGCTTTCTTT. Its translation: CAQGEGSNTEAFF.

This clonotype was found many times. CDR3 sequence: CASSLGEEVYTEAFF. In DNA form, the CDR3 reads TGCGCCAGCAGCCTGGGAGAGGAGGTTTACACTGAAGCTTTCTTT. The V call is TRBV5-1, the J call TRBJ1-1; D unresolved. V dropped 4 bases and J dropped 3 bases, with 16 bases sitting between them. Germline V gives CDR1 SGHRS, CDR2 YFSETQ. The length of the CDR3 is 15 residues.

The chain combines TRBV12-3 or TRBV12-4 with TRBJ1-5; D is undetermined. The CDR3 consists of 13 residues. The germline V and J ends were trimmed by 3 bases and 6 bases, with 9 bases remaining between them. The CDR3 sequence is CASSLGSRQPQHF. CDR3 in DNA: TGTGCCAGCAGTTTGGGGTCCCGTCAGCCCCAGCATTTT.

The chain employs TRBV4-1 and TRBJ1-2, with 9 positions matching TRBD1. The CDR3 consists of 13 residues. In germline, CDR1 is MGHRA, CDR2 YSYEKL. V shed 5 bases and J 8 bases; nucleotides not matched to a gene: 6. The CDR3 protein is CASSDTGGVGYTF. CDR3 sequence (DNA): TGCGCCAGCAGCGACACAGGGGGCGTCGGCTACACCTTC.

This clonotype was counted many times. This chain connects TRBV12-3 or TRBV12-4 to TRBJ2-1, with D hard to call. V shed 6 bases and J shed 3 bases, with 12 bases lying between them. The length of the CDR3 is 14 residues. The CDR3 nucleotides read TGTGCCAGCAGGGCCGGCACCCTCTACAATGAGCAGTTCTTC. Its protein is CASRAGTLYNEQFF.

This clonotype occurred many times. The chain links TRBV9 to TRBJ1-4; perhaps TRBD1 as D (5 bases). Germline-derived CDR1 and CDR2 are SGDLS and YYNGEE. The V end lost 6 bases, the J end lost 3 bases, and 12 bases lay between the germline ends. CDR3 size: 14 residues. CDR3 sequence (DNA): TGTGCCAGCAATTTGGGCAGGGCTAATGAAAAACTGTTTTTT. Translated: CASNLGRANEKLFF. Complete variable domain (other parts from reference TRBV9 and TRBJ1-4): DSGVTQTPKHLITATGQRVTLRCSPRSGDLSVYWYQQSLDQGLQFLIQYYNGEERAKGNILERFSAQQFPDLHSELNLSSLELGDSALYFCASNLGRANEKLFFGSGTQLSVL.

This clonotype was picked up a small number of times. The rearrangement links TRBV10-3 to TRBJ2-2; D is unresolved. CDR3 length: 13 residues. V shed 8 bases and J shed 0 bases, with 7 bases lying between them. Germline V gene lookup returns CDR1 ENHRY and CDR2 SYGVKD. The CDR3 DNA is TGTGCCATCGCCCCAGCGAACACCGGGGAGCTGTTTTTT. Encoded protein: CAIAPANTGELFF.

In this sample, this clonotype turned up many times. CDR3 sequence reads: CASSMRDGHTGELFF. The CDR3 nucleotides read TGTGCCAGCAGCATGAGGGACGGGCACACCGGGGAGCTGTTTTTT. The V gene is TRBV12-3 or TRBV12-4, the J gene TRBJ2-2; perhaps D is TRBD1 or TRBD2 (5 bases each). Trimming took 6 bases from V and 3 from J, leaving 14 bases between them. The CDR3 has 15 residues.